The TCR beta chain under discussion was sequenced for a study of T cells in Graves' hyperthyroidism and ophthalmopathy. Study at large: It was at initial diagnosis, before any treatment, that peripheral blood was collected.

Together with thyroid ultrasound, orbital computed tomography, serum thyroxine and TRAb, clinical symptoms were used for diagnoses. In its sample, this clonotype was seen a few times. What it binds is unknown. Points from the study as a whole: The model predicted ophthalmopathy a median around 6 months before onset. Separating ophthalmopathy from stable hyperthyroidism was achieved by a 13 V-J model.

The germline CDR1 and CDR2 sequences are MDHEN and SYDVKM. The CDR3 loop spans 15 amino acids. The V and J ends lost 5 bases and 8 bases respectively, with 22 bases between them. The investigators amplified TCR beta CDR3 regions from RNA transcripts. HTBI primers drove first-round RT-PCR of the TCR CDR3. Using its own MiXCR run on the multiplex PCR reads, TCRdb lists one record per CDR3 protein. This sample has about 480,000 distinct CDR3 sequences; approximately 22% occur once, and the top ten carry roughly 49%. The source is a woman aged 65 to 85 with Graves' ophthalmopathy. Sequenced: blood. V is TRBV28 and J is TRBJ2-7; D is unclear. The CDR3 region is CASSRLEPSFEQQYF. DNA of the CDR3: TGTGCCAGCAGTCGGTTGGAACCCTCTTTTGAGCAGCAGTACTTC. Combining the CDR3 with reference TRBV28 and TRBJ2-7 gives the whole variable domain DVKVTQSSRYLVKRTGEKVFLECVQDMDHENMFWYRQDPGLGLRLIYFSYDVKMKEKGDIPEGYSVSREKKERFSLILESASTNQTSMYLCASSRLEPSFEQQYFGPGTRLTVT.